This T cell receptor beta chain is drawn from a study of blood T cell repertoires in COVID-19 (dated by TCRdb to about 2020). In the study overall: The collaborator samples originated in the United States, Italy and Spain and spanned the acute and convalescent phases of COVID-19. The material from the prospective study consisted of cDNA or gDNA derived from T cells, B-cell-depleted T cells, or PBMCs. The dataset comprised deeply sampled blood TCRbeta repertoires from subjects exposed to, actively infected with, or recovered from COVID-19. The repertoires were released in a freely available public database intended as a resource for research on the immune response to SARS-CoV-2. The samples were drawn from the first 160 participants of the ongoing ImmuneRACE study and from 1,254 subjects provided by 6 global collaborators. A de-identified subject ID, COVID-19 status, age in years and sex were almost always included in the sample metadata. Where HLA class I and class II types were available, the types were taken from metadata supplied by the sample provider, not from assay-based typing.

TCRbeta CDR3 regions were amplified from genomic DNA by means of the immunoSEQ Assay, a bias-controlled multiplex PCR. Turning to the authors' computational methods: The number of nucleated cells in each sample was estimated from the amplification of reference gene primers within the assay. Sequence reads were collapsed and filtered to measure the absolute abundance of every unique TCRbeta CDR3 rearrangement. For each sample, productive Simpson clonality was calculated by taking the square root of Simpson's diversity index across productive rearrangements. TCRdb retrieved this table from immuneACCESS and kept in-frame rearrangements only. Not all clones are present; in checked studies, unresolved V genes account for under half, and no reason is known for the remainder. From that table come the V and J calls and clone size; the DNA was used to work out D and trimming. Counted in this sample were about 410,000 clones; 75% to 90% of them appeared once. The ten largest clonotypes hold roughly 1.4% of the sample.

The CDR3 sequence holds 15 residues, the cysteine and phenylalanine included. Only the CDR3 DNA stays, 45 bases, in frame from base 1. CDR1 and CDR2 are read off the germline V gene as MDHEN and SYDVKM. V is pruned by 6 bases and J by 2 bases, leaving 7 bases of the junction without a gene match. Turning to this clone: Its antigen has not been determined. No clone much larger than this one lies a single base away; base qualities are absent.

Broader findings and caveats from the paper: Clinical and demographic metadata were provided uncurated, with the amount varying by source and participant.

One collaborating source in Seattle enrolled patients while the patients were actively infected and followed the patients over time throughout the course of disease. Collaborating institutions collected whole blood in K2EDTA tubes following their own protocols. For TCRbeta analysis, collaborators shipped samples as frozen whole blood, isolated PBMCs, or DNA extracted from either of those sample types. The sequence was obtained from a woman in her thirties or forties with COVID-19, enrolled during active disease. Recombination linked TRBV28 to TRBJ1-5; TRBD1 matches 7 bases in the middle. The sequenced sample was peripheral blood. The nucleotide sequence is given as TGTGCCAGCAGAACCGACAGGGTAGGCAATCAGCCCCAGCATTTT. Protein translation: CASRTDRVGNQPQHF.